This T cell receptor beta chain was sequenced for a study of blood T cell repertoires in COVID-19. In the study overall: The cDNA or gDNA used as material had been derived from T cells, B-cell-depleted T cells, or PBMCs.

Measured with immunoSEQ multiplex PCR; TCRdb has only the in-frame clones, and not every one. The table lists nearly 200,000 clones, around 81% of them singletons. J gave up 0 bases and V 1 base, and 8 bases lay outside the gene matches. CDR3 length equals 17 residues. Germline V gives CDR1 SGHRS, CDR2 YFSETQ. Recruits, aged roughly 18 to 89 years, lived in 25 or so US areas. The sequenced sample was PBMCs or T cells enriched from blood (not recorded which). J is TRBJ1-1 and V is TRBV5-1, with TRBD1 matching 8 bases. This sequence originates from a man between 40 and 49 years old who had recovered from COVID-19. The CDR3 nucleotides are TGCGCCAGCAGCTTGAGCACACAGGGGGGCATGAACACTGAAGCTTTCTTT. It is translated as CASSLSTQGGMNTEAFF.